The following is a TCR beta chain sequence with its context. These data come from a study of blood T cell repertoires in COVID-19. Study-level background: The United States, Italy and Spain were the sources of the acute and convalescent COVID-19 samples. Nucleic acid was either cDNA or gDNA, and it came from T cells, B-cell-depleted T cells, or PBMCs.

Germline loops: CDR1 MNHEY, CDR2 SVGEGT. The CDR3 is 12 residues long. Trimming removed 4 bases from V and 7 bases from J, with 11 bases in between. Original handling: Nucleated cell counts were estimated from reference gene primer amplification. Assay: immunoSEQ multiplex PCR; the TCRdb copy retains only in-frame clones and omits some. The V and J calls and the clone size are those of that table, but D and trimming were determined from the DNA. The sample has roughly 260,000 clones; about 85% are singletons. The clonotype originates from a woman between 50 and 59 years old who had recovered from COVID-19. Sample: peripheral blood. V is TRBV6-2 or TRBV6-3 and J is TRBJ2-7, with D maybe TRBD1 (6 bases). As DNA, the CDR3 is TGTGCCAGCAGTTGGAACAGGGAGGAGCAGTACTTC. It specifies CASSWNREEQYF.